The table lists the clone carrying this TCR beta chain with a few counts. Antigen: not known. The data were produced by immunoSEQ multiplex PCR, yet TCRdb's version contains in-frame clones alone and is incomplete. The sample includes 80,000 or so clones, about 80% seen only once; the top ten take about 26%. This sample is part of a study of T cell responses to AZD1222 COVID-19 vaccine. Study results and limitations: Spike was spanned by vaccine-associated CD4 TCRs, which were dominant at 160-218 and 743-854.

This clonotype was obtained from an adult who received the MenACWY meningococcal vaccine as a control. Source: peripheral blood, taken 28 days after the second dose of the MenACWY control vaccine.

This CDR3 is CASSGQGGSTEAFF. CDR3 coding DNA: TGTGCCAGCAGCGGACAGGGTGGTAGCACTGAAGCTTTCTTT. This chain connects TRBV2 to TRBJ1-1; 8 bases agree with TRBD1. This CDR3 contains 14 residues. V lost 6 bases, J lost 4 bases, and 7 bases stayed unmatched. Per the germline V gene, CDR1 is SNHLY and CDR2 is FYNNEI.